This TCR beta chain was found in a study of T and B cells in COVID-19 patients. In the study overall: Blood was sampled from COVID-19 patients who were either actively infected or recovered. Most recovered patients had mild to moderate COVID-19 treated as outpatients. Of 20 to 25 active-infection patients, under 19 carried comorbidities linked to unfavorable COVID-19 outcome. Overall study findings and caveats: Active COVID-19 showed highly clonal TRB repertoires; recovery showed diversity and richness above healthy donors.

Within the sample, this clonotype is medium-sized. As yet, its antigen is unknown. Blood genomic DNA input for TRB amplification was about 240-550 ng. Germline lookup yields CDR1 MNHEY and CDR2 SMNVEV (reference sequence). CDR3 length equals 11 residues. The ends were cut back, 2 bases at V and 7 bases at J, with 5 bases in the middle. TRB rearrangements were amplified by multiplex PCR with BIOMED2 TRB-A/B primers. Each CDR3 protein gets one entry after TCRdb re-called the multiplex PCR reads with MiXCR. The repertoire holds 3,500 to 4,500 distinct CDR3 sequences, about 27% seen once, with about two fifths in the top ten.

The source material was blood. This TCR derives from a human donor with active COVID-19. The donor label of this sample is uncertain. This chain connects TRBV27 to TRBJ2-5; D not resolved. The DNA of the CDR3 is TGTGCCAGCAGTTTAGCTGGGACCCAGTACTTC. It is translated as CASSLAGTQYF.